A single sample gave rise to the 16 T cell receptor beta chains below, sequenced in a study of blood T cell repertoires in COVID-19. The method was immunoSEQ multiplex PCR; TCRdb's version includes in-frame clones alone and lacks a portion of them. Of 85,000 to 90,000 clones listed, more than 70% were seen once; the top ten hold roughly 25%. The sample taken for sequencing was peripheral blood. The origin of the receptors is a human donor in a cohort sampled during active COVID-19.

The CDR3 DNA reads as TGTGCCAGCAGTTTTGGGGGTCTAGCGGGGAGGATGGGGGAGCAGTACTTC. It codes for CASSFGGLAGRMGEQYF. The chain recombines TRBV27 with TRBJ2-7, with 9 bases fitting TRBD2. V shed 3 bases and J 7 bases; nucleotides not matched to a gene: 16. Germline CDR1 MNHEY, CDR2 SMNVEV (reference sequence). The CDR3 runs 17 residues.

This chain connects TRBV5-1 to TRBJ2-5, with 7 nucleotides matching TRBD2. This CDR3 region has 13 residues. The V and J ends lost 7 bases and 5 bases, in that order; junction bases with no gene match: 8. Looked up from germline, CDR1 is SGHRS and CDR2 is YFSETQ. CDR3 sequence: CASERNGGETQYF. For the CDR3, the DNA is TGCGCCAGCGAGAGGAACGGGGGGGAGACCCAGTACTTC.

The chain carries TRBV11-3 and TRBJ2-7; 8 bases are shared with TRBD1. From germline, CDR1 is SGHNT and CDR2 YENEEA. The CDR3 totals 12 residues. Trimming cost V 5 bases and J 6 bases; bases outside gene matches: 3. For the CDR3, the DNA is TGTGCCAGCAGCACCGGACAGGGCGAGCAGTACTTC. Translating gives CASSTGQGEQYF.

This clone occurred once. V is TRBV2 and J is TRBJ1-2; D perhaps matches TRBD1 (6 bases). The CDR3 length is 13 residues. V was cut by 5 bases and J by 4 bases, with 11 bases left in between. Germline loops: CDR1 SNHLY, CDR2 FYNNEI. The CDR3 region is CASSLDRLYGYTF. The CDR3 nucleotides read TGTGCCAGCAGTTTAGACAGGCTCTATGGCTACACCTTC.

The CDR3 nucleotides are TGTGCCAGCAGCTTGGAGGGGAGCTACACCTTC. Protein product: CASSLEGSYTF. The chain has TRBV5-6 and TRBJ1-2; a possible D gene is TRBD1 (5 bases). The V gene's germline CDR1 is SGHDT and CDR2 YYEEEE. CDR3 length equals 11 residues. V was pared by 0 bases and J by 9 bases, with 6 bases between.

In this sample, this clone turned up once. This chain joins TRBV5-1 and TRBJ2-7; 12 nucleotides line up with TRBD2. V trimming: 5 bases; J trimming: 0 bases; junction bases outside the gene matches: 6. The CDR3 loop spans 16 amino acids. Looked up from germline, CDR1 is SGHRS and CDR2 is YFSETQ. For the CDR3, the DNA is TGCGCCAGCAGTCAGGGGACTAGCGGGTTCTCCTACGAGCAGTACTTC. It translates to CASSQGTSGFSYEQYF.

The V and J genes are TRBV6-6 and TRBJ1-1; 11 bases match TRBD1. Losses at the gene ends were 5 bases for V and 6 bases for J; bases not matched to a gene: 8. Germline CDR1 MNHNY, CDR2 SVGAGI (reference sequence). The CDR3 contains 15 residues. CDR3 sequence: CASSQLGTGGAEAFF. CDR3 sequence (DNA): TGTGCCAGCAGTCAGCTTGGGACAGGGGGAGCTGAAGCTTTCTTT.

This chain connects TRBV4-2 to TRBJ2-3; 8 bases are shared with TRBD1. The CDR3 length is 14 residues. In germline, CDR1 is LGHNA, CDR2 YNFKEQ. V was clipped by 1 base and J by 6 bases; unmatched bases: 3. CDR3 DNA sequence: TGTGCCAGCAGCCAAGGGACAGGGCCGGATACGCAGTATTTT. Amino acid sequence: CASSQGTGPDTQYF.

This chain joins TRBV27 and TRBJ2-2; possibly TRBD2 for D (7 bases). CDR3 length: 14 residues. The V and J ends lost 6 bases and 6 bases respectively, with 14 bases between them. CDR1 and CDR2 (germline): MNHEY, SMNVEV (reference sequence). The CDR3 DNA follows: TGTGCCAGCAGCCTACAGGGAGGGGCCGGGGAGCTGTTTTTT. Its translation: CASSLQGGAGELFF.

The CDR3 protein is CAISERSGSHNEQFF. DNA for the CDR3: TGTGCCATCAGTGAGAGAAGCGGGAGCCACAATGAGCAGTTCTTC. This chain uses TRBV10-3 with TRBJ2-1; 8 nucleotides line up with TRBD2. From germline, CDR1 is ENHRY and CDR2 SYGVKD. The CDR3 has 15 residues. Trimming cost V 2 bases and J 5 bases; bases outside gene matches: 5.

The chain has TRBV7-8 and TRBJ2-7; the match to TRBD1 covers 8 bases. Per the germline V gene, CDR1 is SGHVS and CDR2 is FQNEAQ. The CDR3 contains 14 residues. The junction had 4 bases not matched to a gene; V was cut back by 4 bases and J by 2 bases. CDR3 residues: CASSYRDRTYEQYF. For the CDR3, the DNA is TGTGCCAGCAGCTACCGGGACAGGACCTACGAGCAGTACTTC.

V gene TRBV11-2 combines with J gene TRBJ2-3; D perhaps matches TRBD2 (7 bases). The CDR3 is made up of 15 amino acids. V gave up 3 bases and J gave up 2 bases, with 12 bases separating them. The V gene's germline CDR1 is SGHAT and CDR2 FQNNGV. CDR3 region: CASSFGGGFTDTQYF. DNA of the CDR3: TGTGCCAGCAGCTTTGGGGGGGGCTTCACAGATACGCAGTATTTT.

This chain connects TRBV23-1 to TRBJ2-7; perhaps TRBD1 as D (6 bases). TRBV23-1 is an ORF, and what it does is uncertain. V lost 4 bases to trimming and J lost 2 bases, with 18 bases between them. This CDR3 contains 16 residues. DNA for the CDR3: TGCGCCAGCAGTCCCACCCCGGGACATCTCCCCTACGAGCAGTACTTC. Translating gives CASSPTPGHLPYEQYF.

This clone was seen a single time. This chain links TRBV28 with TRBJ2-7, with TRBD1 matching 10 bases. The CDR3 is made up of 14 amino acids. Per the germline V gene, CDR1 is MDHEN and CDR2 is SYDVKM. V dropped 6 bases and J dropped 0; count of bases not matched to a gene: 2. The CDR3 loop reads CASRDRGSSYEQYF. The CDR3 region has the DNA TGTGCCAGCAGGGACAGGGGGAGCTCCTACGAGCAGTACTTC.

V and J are TRBV15 and TRBJ2-5; D unclear. Between the trimmed V and J ends, which lost 3 bases and 5 bases, there was a span of 10 bases. CDR3 length equals 13 residues. Germline loops: CDR1 LNHNV, CDR2 YYDKDF (reference sequence). In DNA, the CDR3 is TGTGCCACCAGCAGGTCGCGCTTCGAGACCCAGTACTTC. It encodes CATSRSRFETQYF.

The rearrangement links TRBV9 to TRBJ1-6; possibly TRBD1 for D (5 bases). Trimming cost V 0 bases and J 8 bases, with 12 bases left between them. The CDR3 spans 15 residues. Germline V gene lookup returns CDR1 SGDLS and CDR2 YYNGEE. CDR3 in DNA: TGTGCCAGCAGCGTAGCCGGGGGGGTGGATTCACCCCTCCACTTT. Translation: CASSVAGGVDSPLHF. Using reference TRBV9 and TRBJ1-6 for the parts outside the CDR3, the full variable domain is DSGVTQTPKHLITATGQRVTLRCSPRSGDLSVYWYQQSLDQGLQFLIQYYNGEERAKGNILERFSAQQFPDLHSELNLSSLELGDSALYFCASSVAGGVDSPLHFGNGTRLTVT.